The text below deals with one T cell receptor beta chain. Its specificity is not known. Use of 60 Vbeta and 13 Jbeta primers characterized the PCR. Profiling relied on immunoSEQ multiplex PCR, and the TCRdb table lists in-frame clones only, not all of them. This sample yields 110,000 to 150,000 clones, of which about 76% are seen a single time; around 3.7% belongs to the top ten. This entry comes from a study of cytomegalovirus exposure and HLA in healthy donors. Study-wide points: One variant, a missense change in DCLRE1C, was linked in a later analysis to TCR beta V- and J-gene trimming.

V was shortened by 5 bases and J by 4 bases, with 11 bases between the two germline ends. Germline-derived CDR1 and CDR2 are MNHEY and SVGAGI. The CDR3 totals 13 residues. The material sequenced was PBMCs. The sequence was collected from a man aged 18 to 30 in good health and CMV-seronegative. J is TRBJ1-2 and V is TRBV6-5; D is possibly TRBD1 (6 bases). The CDR3 region has the DNA TGTGCCAGCAGTGCTGGGACAACCTATGGCTACACCTTC. Translated: CASSAGTTYGYTF.